This T cell receptor (beta chain) was sequenced during a study of Ad26.COV2.S vaccination and SARS-CoV-2 variants. Data came from immunoSEQ multiplex PCR; TCRdb stores just in-frame clones and leaves some out. The table shows over 110,000 clones, with around 86% occurring only once. Concerning this clone itself: The sample carries other DNA sequences with the same CDR3.

V gave up 5 bases and J gave up 1 base; unmatched junction bases: 3. Germline CDR1 reads LNHDA; CDR2 reads SQIVND (reference sequence). There are 14 residues in the CDR3. The J gene is TRBJ1-1, the V gene TRBV19; 8 bases fit TRBD1. This material consisted of peripheral blood, taken after recovery from COVID-19. This clonotype originated in a human donor who had recovered from COVID-19. CDR3 residues: CASSHGTGNTEAFF. As DNA, the CDR3 is TGTGCCAGTAGTCACGGGACAGGGAACACTGAAGCTTTCTTT.